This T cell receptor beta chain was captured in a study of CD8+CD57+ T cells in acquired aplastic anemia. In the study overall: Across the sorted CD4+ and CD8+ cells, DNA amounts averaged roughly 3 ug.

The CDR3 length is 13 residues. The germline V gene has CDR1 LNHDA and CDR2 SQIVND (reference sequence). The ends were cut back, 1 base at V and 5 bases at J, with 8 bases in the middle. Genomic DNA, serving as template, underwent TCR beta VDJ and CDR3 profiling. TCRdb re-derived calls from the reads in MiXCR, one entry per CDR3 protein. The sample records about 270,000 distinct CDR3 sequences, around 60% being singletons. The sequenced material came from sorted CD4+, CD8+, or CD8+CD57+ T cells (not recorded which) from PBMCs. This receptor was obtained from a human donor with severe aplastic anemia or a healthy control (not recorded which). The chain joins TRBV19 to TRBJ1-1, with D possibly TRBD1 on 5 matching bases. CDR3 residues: CASSIGGGTEAFF. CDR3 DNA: TGTGCCAGTAGTATAGGCGGGGGGACTGAAGCTTTCTTT.